Listed below are T cell receptor beta chains from one sample, sequenced in a study of cytomegalovirus exposure and HLA in healthy donors. Assay: immunoSEQ multiplex PCR; the TCRdb copy retains only in-frame clones and omits some. The table lists 80,000 or so clones, around 60% of them singletons. Sequencing was performed on PBMCs. The receptors were sampled from a man aged 30-40 years in good health and CMV-seropositive. The CDR3 runs from the conserved cysteine through the conserved F or W. The D gene is left open where the match is weak. The listing skips clone size in some rows; elsewhere it reads once, few, many or a size class.

j_call: TRBJ2-3
v_call: TRBV5-1
clone_size: few
d_call: TRBD2
cdr3_nt: TGCGCCAGCAGGGCTAGCGGGGGGAATACGCAGTATTTT
cdr3_aa: CASRASGGNTQYF

j_call: TRBJ2-3
v_call: TRBV19
clone_size: once
d_call: .
cdr3_nt: TGTGCCAGTAGTACCATGCAGGGGCGACGCACAGATACGCAGTATTTT
cdr3_aa: CASSTMQGRRTDTQYF

j_call: TRBJ2-3
v_call: TRBV9
clone_size: .
d_call: .
cdr3_nt: TGTGCCAGCAGCGTAGTATCTGGCACAGATACGCAGTATTTT
cdr3_aa: CASSVVSGTDTQYF

j_call: TRBJ2-7
v_call: TRBV2
clone_size: .
d_call: .
cdr3_nt: TGTGCCAGCACCCTCACCGGGTCCACCTACGAGCAGTACTTC
cdr3_aa: CASTLTGSTYEQYF

j_call: TRBJ2-1
v_call: TRBV7-9
clone_size: .
d_call: .
cdr3_nt: TGTGCCAGCGATCAGGAAAACAATGAGCAGTTCTTC
cdr3_aa: CASDQENNEQFF

j_call: TRBJ1-6
v_call: TRBV27
clone_size: few
d_call: TRBD1
cdr3_nt: TGTGCCAGCAGTCCCGTTACGGCGCAGGGGGCATATTCACCCCTCCACTTT
cdr3_aa: CASSPVTAQGAYSPLHF

j_call: TRBJ1-3
v_call: TRBV5-4
clone_size: few
d_call: .
cdr3_nt: TGTGCCAGCAGCCCGCGGGAGGGCACTGGAAACACCATATATTTT
cdr3_aa: CASSPREGTGNTIYF

j_call: TRBJ1-2
v_call: TRBV13
clone_size: .
d_call: TRBD1
cdr3_nt: TGTGCCAGCAGCTTCCAGGGGGCTGGCTATGGCTACACCTTC
cdr3_aa: CASSFQGAGYGYTF

j_call: TRBJ1-1
v_call: TRBV10-1
clone_size: .
d_call: TRBD1
cdr3_nt: TGCGCTAGCAGTGAGTACAGGGGGATTACTGAAGCTTTCTTT
cdr3_aa: CASSEYRGITEAFF

j_call: TRBJ1-5
v_call: TRBV15
clone_size: .
d_call: .
cdr3_nt: TGTGCCACCAGCGCATCACAGGGTGGGAGTCAGCCCCAGCATTTT
cdr3_aa: CATSASQGGSQPQHF

j_call: TRBJ2-3
v_call: TRBV9
clone_size: .
d_call: .
cdr3_nt: TGTGCCAGCAGCGTAGTTTTAGACCGGCGGACAGATACGCAGTATTTT
cdr3_aa: CASSVVLDRRTDTQYF

j_call: TRBJ1-1
v_call: TRBV5-4
clone_size: once
d_call: .
cdr3_nt: TGTGCCAGCAGCTCGACAGTGAACACTGAAGCTTTCTTT
cdr3_aa: CASSSTVNTEAFF

j_call: TRBJ1-4
v_call: TRBV6-5
clone_size: .
d_call: TRBD1
cdr3_nt: TGTGCCAGCAGTTACAACGGACAGGGTGGTGAAAAACTGTTTTTT
cdr3_aa: CASSYNGQGGEKLFF

j_call: TRBJ2-1
v_call: TRBV9
clone_size: .
d_call: TRBD2
cdr3_nt: TGTGCCAGCGCCGGGACTAGCGGGGGGGCCTGGGAGCAGTTCTTC
cdr3_aa: CASAGTSGGAWEQFF

j_call: TRBJ1-5
v_call: TRBV5-6
clone_size: few
d_call: .
cdr3_nt: TGTGCCAGCAGCCTCCTCTATAGCAATCAGCCCCAGCATTTT
cdr3_aa: CASSLLYSNQPQHF

j_call: TRBJ2-3
v_call: TRBV19
clone_size: few
d_call: .
cdr3_nt: TGTGCCAGTAGTACCGAAGTAAGCACGCAGTATTTT
cdr3_aa: CASSTEVSTQYF